The 23 T cell receptor beta chains given below trace back to one sample, sequenced in a study of PD-1 blockade in classical Hodgkin lymphoma. Clones were sequenced by immunoSEQ multiplex PCR, and TCRdb holds only the in-frame ones, with some missing. The sample yields tens of thousands of clones, around 90% seen once. Time point: cycle 4 day 1 (C4D1), after less than 7 weeks of nivolumab. All patients relapsed after autologous stem cell transplantation, and brentuximab vedotin exposure varied. Sample: peripheral blood mononuclear cells (PBMCs), taken before the fourth cycle of nivolumab. The source of these receptors is a human donor with classical Hodgkin lymphoma.

The chain recombines TRBV5-1 with TRBJ1-1, with 10 bases that match TRBD1. CDR3 length: 15 residues. The junction had 10 bases not matched to a gene; V was cut back by 1 base and J by 10 bases. CDR1 is SGHRS and CDR2 is YFSETQ in the germline V gene. The CDR3 sequence: CASSLFRDRGTVAFF. The CDR3 coding sequence is TGCGCCAGCAGCTTGTTCCGGGACAGGGGAACGGTAGCTTTCTTT.

About this clone itself: The same CDR3 is also encoded by other DNA sequences in this sample. V gene TRBV5-1 combines with J gene TRBJ2-3, with D unclear. Germline V gene data show CDR1 as SGHRS and CDR2 as YFSETQ. This CDR3 is 12 amino acids long. Deletions cut 0 bases from V and 5 bases from J, with 4 bases between. The CDR3 sequence is CASSLGGDTQYF. The DNA of the CDR3 is TGCGCCAGCAGCTTGGGGGGAGATACGCAGTATTTT.

CDR3 loop: CASSLAGMTNYGYTF. The CDR3 DNA is TGTGCCAGCAGCTTAGCAGGGATGACTAACTATGGCTACACCTTC. The gene calls are TRBV7-9 and TRBJ1-2; D uncertain. Trimming pared 0 bases from V and 0 bases from J, leaving 8 bases between. Germline CDR1 is SEHNR and CDR2 is FQNEAQ (reference sequence). The length of the CDR3 is 15 residues.

The DNA for the CDR3 is TGTGCCAGCAGCTTTTACAGGTCCGATACGCAGTATTTT. Protein product: CASSFYRSDTQYF. The chain joins TRBV7-2 to TRBJ2-3; possible D gene TRBD1, 5 bases. V lost 3 bases and J lost 6, with 10 bases in between. Germline V lookup: CDR1 SGHTA, CDR2 FQGNSA. CDR3 length: 13 residues.

The rearrangement links TRBV2 to TRBJ1-4, with a possible D match to TRBD1 (5 bases). Trimming pared 1 base from V and 4 bases from J, leaving 7 bases between. From germline, CDR1 is SNHLY and CDR2 FYNNEI. CDR3 size: 14 residues. The CDR3, as DNA: TGTGCCAGCAGTGAAGGGGGACTTAATGAAAAACTGTTTTTT. Protein sequence: CASSEGGLNEKLFF.

This chain uses TRBV19 with TRBJ2-3, with D possibly being TRBD2 (6 bases). Germline V gene sequence: CDR1 LNHDA, CDR2 SQIVND (reference sequence). The CDR3 spans 12 residues. Trimming cost V 4 bases and J 6 bases, with 8 bases left between them. The chain's CDR3 is CASSTRGDTQYF. The CDR3 DNA reads as TGTGCCAGTAGTACCCGGGGGGATACGCAGTATTTT.

This sequence joins TRBV6-4 and TRBJ1-2; D possibly corresponds to TRBD1 (5 bases). The CDR3 consists of 14 residues. The germline V gene has CDR1 MRHNA and CDR2 SNTAGT. With 3 bases removed from V and 8 bases from J, the gap between germline ends came to 16 bases. The CDR3 is CASSEGRAGGGYTF. Written as DNA, the CDR3 is TGTGCCAGCAGTGAGGGCAGGGCCGGCGGGGGCTACACCTTC.

The chain is built from TRBV7-8 and TRBJ2-7; 8 bases are a match to TRBD1. The CDR3 length is 17 residues. V dropped 1 base and J dropped 7; count of bases not matched to a gene: 15. CDR1 is SGHVS, CDR2 FQNEAQ, per germline. CDR3 DNA sequence: TGTGCCAGCAGCTTAGTAAAGGGCGGGGACAGGAGAGGGGAGCAGTACTTC. Translated, it gives CASSLVKGGDRRGEQYF.

The chain is built from TRBV6-6 and TRBJ2-7; D unresolved. The CDR3 has 14 residues. V dropped 6 bases and J dropped 2 bases, with 14 bases sitting between them. CDR1 MNHNY and CDR2 SVGAGI come from the germline V gene (reference sequence). CDR3 in amino acids: CASRPPWPAYEQYF. The DNA for the CDR3 is TGTGCCAGCAGGCCACCTTGGCCAGCCTACGAGCAGTACTTC.

The table lists this clone with a few counts. Other nucleotide sequences from this sample produce the same CDR3. The gene calls are TRBV30 and TRBJ2-2; D perhaps matches TRBD1 (5 bases). Germline CDR1 GTSNPN, CDR2 SVGIG (reference sequence). The germline V and J ends were trimmed by 2 bases and 8 bases, with 9 bases remaining between them. This CDR3 comprises 12 residues. For the CDR3, the DNA is TGTGCCTGGAGTTCCTCAGGGGGGGAGCTGTTTTTT. It translates to CAWSSSGGELFF.

The rearrangement joins TRBV6-5 to TRBJ2-7, with D maybe TRBD1 (6 bases). The ends were cut back, 6 bases at V and 2 bases at J, with 17 bases in the middle. The germline V gene encodes CDR1 MNHEY and CDR2 SVGAGI. This CDR3 has 15 amino acids. The CDR3 DNA reads as TGTGCCAGCAGCTCCCCCCGGACAGCGACCTACGAGCAGTACTTC. Translated: CASSSPRTATYEQYF.

This sequence joins TRBV12-5 and TRBJ2-5; D gene unclear. The CDR3 contains 12 residues. Between the trimmed V and J ends, which lost 6 bases and 5 bases, there was a span of 10 bases. The germline CDR1 and CDR2 sequences are LGHNT and FRNRAP. The DNA for the CDR3 is TGTGCTAGTGGAGAAGACCGGGAGACCCAGTACTTC. Amino acids: CASGEDRETQYF.

The chain couples TRBV5-1 to TRBJ2-2; no clear D. Germline CDR1 SGHRS, CDR2 YFSETQ. V lost 5 bases and J 6 bases, leaving 11 bases between the germline ends. The CDR3 runs 13 residues. CDR3 in DNA: TGCGCCAGCAGGTCGGTGATGGCCGGGGAGCTGTTTTTT. Protein sequence: CASRSVMAGELFF.

V usage is TRBV7-9 and J usage is TRBJ1-1; perhaps TRBD1 as D (6 bases). CDR1 is SEHNR and CDR2 is FQNEAQ in the germline V gene (reference sequence). V was clipped by 5 bases and J by 2 bases, with 15 bases between them. The CDR3 runs to 15 residues. CDR3 sequence reads: CASSPGQGRNTEAFF. The CDR3 nucleotides are TGTGCCAGCAGCCCAGGTCAGGGGAGAAACACTGAAGCTTTCTTT.

The V and J genes are TRBV28 and TRBJ1-2, with 9 positions matching TRBD1. The CDR3 sequence is 15 residues long. The germline CDR1 and CDR2 sequences are MDHEN and SYDVKM. Trimming removed 7 bases from V and 5 bases from J; junction bases left unmatched: 11. The CDR3 is CASTPSGTGPYGYTF. CDR3 sequence (DNA): TGTGCCAGCACCCCCTCCGGGACAGGGCCTTATGGCTACACCTTC.

Concerning this clone itself: Additional DNA sequences in this sample encode the identical CDR3. The genes are TRBV5-1 and TRBJ2-3; perhaps TRBD2 as D (5 bases). V was pared by 0 bases and J by 6 bases, with 5 bases between. Germline loops: CDR1 SGHRS, CDR2 YFSETQ. The CDR3 totals 12 residues. CDR3 sequence (DNA): TGCGCCAGCAGCTTGGGAGGGGATACGCAGTATTTT. This translates into CASSLGGDTQYF.

This chain uses TRBV7-6 with TRBJ1-3; no firm D call. In germline, CDR1 is SGHVS, CDR2 FNYEAQ. This CDR3 is built from 15 residues. Between the trimmed V and J ends, which lost 4 bases and 1 base, there was a span of 11 bases. The CDR3 sequence is CASSYGLGSGNTIYF. The CDR3 DNA follows: TGTGCCAGCAGCTACGGACTGGGGTCTGGAAACACCATATATTTT. Combining the CDR3 with reference TRBV7-6 and TRBJ1-3 gives the whole variable domain GAGVSQSPRYKVTKRGQDVALRCDPISGHVSLYWYRQALGQGPEFLTYFNYEAQQDKSGLPNDRFSAERPEGSISTLTIQRTEQRDSAMYRCASSYGLGSGNTIYFGEGSWLTVV.

This rearrangement joins TRBV5-5 to TRBJ1-1, with D possibly TRBD1 on 5 matching bases. Germline CDR1 is SGHKS and CDR2 is YYEKEE (reference sequence). Trimming left V 0 bases short and J 0 bases short, with 18 bases between. This CDR3 has 18 amino acids. The CDR3 is CASSLVVQGGAMNTEAFF. The CDR3 DNA reads TGTGCCAGCAGCTTGGTCGTCCAGGGTGGGGCCATGAACACTGAAGCTTTCTTT.

The J gene is TRBJ2-5, the V gene TRBV5-1; D gene uncertain. The J call could be wrong; TRBJ2-7 is a better fit for the DNA end. Germline V lookup: CDR1 SGHRS, CDR2 YFSETQ. The CDR3 is made up of 15 amino acids. DNA of the CDR3: TGCGCCAGCAGCTTGGTTGGACCGGCAGACTACGAGCAGTACTTC. Translation: CASSLVGPADYEQYF.

This clone was seen a single time. The genes are TRBV27 and TRBJ1-5; TRBD1 might be the D (5 bases). Germline V gives CDR1 MNHEY, CDR2 SMNVEV (reference sequence). The ends were cut back, 3 bases at V and 6 bases at J, with 6 bases in the middle. The CDR3 consists of 12 residues. The CDR3, as DNA: TGTGCCAGCAGTTTTACAGGTCAGCCCCAGCATTTT. It specifies CASSFTGQPQHF.

The chain couples TRBV5-1 to TRBJ1-3, with D unclear. Deletions cut 0 bases from V and 0 bases from J, with 7 bases between. Germline V gene lookup returns CDR1 SGHRS and CDR2 YFSETQ. The CDR3 is 15 amino acids. CDR3 amino acids: CASSLEQDSGNTIYF. Written as DNA, the CDR3 is TGCGCCAGCAGCTTGGAGCAGGACTCTGGAAACACCATATATTTT.

The chain links TRBV6-6 to TRBJ1-4; D uncertain. The CDR3 extends over 14 amino acids. Trimming took off 0 bases at V and 8 bases at J, with 10 bases between the two ends. Germline-derived CDR1 and CDR2 are MNHNY and SVGAGI (reference sequence). DNA for the CDR3: TGTGCCAGCAGTTACTCTGGAAGAGGGGAAAAACTGTTTTTT. Translating it yields CASSYSGRGEKLFF.

The V and J genes are TRBV6-5 and TRBJ1-4; unclear D gene. CDR1 and CDR2 (germline): MNHEY, SVGAGI. This CDR3 contains 13 residues. Trimming pared 0 bases from V and 10 bases from J, leaving 9 bases between. This CDR3 is CASSYSTRAKLFF. CDR3 DNA: TGTGCCAGCAGTTACTCGACAAGGGCAAAACTGTTTTTT.